The TCR beta chain under discussion was sequenced for a study of T cells in localized non-small cell lung cancer. Some clones are missing from TCRdb's copy, which holds only in-frame ones; the method was immunoSEQ multiplex PCR. Of around 19,000 clones listed, around four fifths are singletons. CDR1 is KGHSH, CDR2 LQKENI, per germline. The CDR3 contains 16 residues. V gave up 2 bases and J gave up 0 bases; unmatched junction bases: 6. The sequencing used peripheral blood, collected before any cancer treatment. The rearrangement uses TRBV18 and TRBJ2-5, with 7 bases identical to TRBD2. The receptor was derived from a male donor at least 60 years old with stage III lung adenocarcinoma. The CDR3 DNA follows: TGTGCCAGCTCACCAACTCGGGGGGAGTACCAAGAGACCCAGTACTTC. This gives the protein CASSPTRGEYQETQYF.